The source of this T cell receptor (beta chain) is a study of blood T cells in healthy people across ages. It was with a sample-barcoded 5' primer and a J-beta primer mix that a second PCR of roughly 7 to 11 cycles was run. Each cDNA molecule was tagged by a template-switch adaptor with 12 random nucleotides. Each CDR3 protein gets one entry after TCRdb re-called the 5' RACE reads with MiXCR. The repertoire holds fewer than 750,000 distinct CDR3 sequences, with 52% as singletons. Per sample, a minimum of 7 million PBMCs were isolated. Trimming took 4 bases from V and 4 from J, leaving 14 bases between them. The germline CDR1 and CDR2 sequences are SGHRS and YFSETQ. The CDR3 is 14 residues long. Study observations and caveats: In long-lived donors, naive CD4+ cell counts and diversity exceeded those of aged donors.

Note on this clonotype: Antigen: not known.

The chain couples TRBV5-1 to TRBJ1-1, with TRBD1 as a possible D gene (6 bases). The source material was blood. This TCR was recovered from an elderly woman in good health. This CDR3 is CASSRKQGGTEAFF. The CDR3 DNA follows: TGCGCCAGCAGCCGAAAACAGGGTGGCACTGAAGCTTTCTTT.